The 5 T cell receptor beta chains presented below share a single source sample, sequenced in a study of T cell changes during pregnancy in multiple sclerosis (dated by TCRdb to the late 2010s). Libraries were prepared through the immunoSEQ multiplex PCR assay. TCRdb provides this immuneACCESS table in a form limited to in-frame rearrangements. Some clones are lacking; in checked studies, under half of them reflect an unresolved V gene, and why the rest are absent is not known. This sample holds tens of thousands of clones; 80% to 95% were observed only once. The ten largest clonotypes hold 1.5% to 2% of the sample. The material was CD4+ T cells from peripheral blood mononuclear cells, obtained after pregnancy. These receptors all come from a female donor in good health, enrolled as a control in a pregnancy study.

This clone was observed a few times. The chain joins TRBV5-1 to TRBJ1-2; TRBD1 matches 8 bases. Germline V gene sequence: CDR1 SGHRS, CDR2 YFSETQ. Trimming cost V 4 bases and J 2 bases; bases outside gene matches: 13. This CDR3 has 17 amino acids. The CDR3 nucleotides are TGCGCCAGCAGCCCATTTGCTAGGACAGGGCCGAACTATGGCTACACCTTC. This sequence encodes CASSPFARTGPNYGYTF.

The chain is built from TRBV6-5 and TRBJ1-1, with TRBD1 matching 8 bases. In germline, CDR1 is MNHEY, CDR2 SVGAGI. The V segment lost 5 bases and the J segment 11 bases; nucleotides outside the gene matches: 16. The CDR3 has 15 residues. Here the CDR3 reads CASSPRDRPQWYAFF. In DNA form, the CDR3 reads TGTGCCAGCAGTCCCCGGGACAGGCCCCAATGGTACGCTTTCTTT.

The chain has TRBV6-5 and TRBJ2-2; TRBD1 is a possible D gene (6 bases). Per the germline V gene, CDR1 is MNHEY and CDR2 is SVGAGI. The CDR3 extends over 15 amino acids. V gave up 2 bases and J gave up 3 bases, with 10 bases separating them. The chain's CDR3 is CASSYARGDTGELFF. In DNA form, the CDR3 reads TGTGCCAGCAGTTACGCCAGGGGAGACACCGGGGAGCTGTTTTTT.

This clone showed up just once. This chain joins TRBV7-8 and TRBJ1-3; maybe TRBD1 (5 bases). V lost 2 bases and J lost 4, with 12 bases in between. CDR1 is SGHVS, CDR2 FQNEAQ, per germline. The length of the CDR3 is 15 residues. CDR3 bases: TGTGCCAGCAGCTTATTTGCGGGGCCGGGAAACACCATATATTTT. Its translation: CASSLFAGPGNTIYF. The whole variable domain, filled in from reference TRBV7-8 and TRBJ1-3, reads GAGVSQSPRYKVAKRGQDVALRCDPISGHVSLFWYQQALGQGPEFLTYFQNEAQLDKSGLPSDRFFAERPEGSVSTLKIQRTQQEDSAVYLCASSLFAGPGNTIYFGEGSWLTVV.

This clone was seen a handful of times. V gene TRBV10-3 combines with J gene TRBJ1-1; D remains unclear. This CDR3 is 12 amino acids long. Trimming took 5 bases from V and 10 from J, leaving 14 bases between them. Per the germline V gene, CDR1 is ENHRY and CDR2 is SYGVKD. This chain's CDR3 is CAISPGPEGAFF. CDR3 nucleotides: TGTGCCATCAGTCCAGGTCCCGAGGGAGCTTTCTTT.